A selection of T cell receptor beta chains follows, all from one sample in a study of T cells after yellow fever vaccination. In TCRdb, the 5' RACE reads were re-called with MiXCR into one record per CDR3 protein. The sample lists 150,000 to 200,000 distinct CDR3 sequences; approximately 6.2% were seen once. Sequenced here: CD4+ T cells sorted from PBMCs, sampled on the day of the first yellow fever vaccination. All receptors come from a man aged 18 to 30 who received the YFV17D yellow fever vaccine. CDR3s leave out the opening cysteine and the closing phenylalanine or tryptophan. Only part of the rows carry a size: once, few, many, or a class if the clone is expanded.

cdr3_length clone_size j_call v_call cdr3_aa
16 many TRBJ2-3 TRBV10-2 ASSERGSSGVVTDTQY
14 few TRBJ2-3 TRBV18 ASSPVGLASTDTQY
11 NA TRBJ2-2 TRBV5-6 ASSHRNTGELF
10 many TRBJ2-7 TRBV6-1 ASSDAAYEQY
11 few TRBJ2-7 TRBV5-8 ASAKGNIYEQY
13 many TRBJ2-4 TRBV4-3 ASSQDLGTSNIQY
12 NA TRBJ2-1 TRBV7-2 ASSLGNGRGEQF
12 many TRBJ2-3 TRBV6-4 ASSRGINTDTQY
14 NA TRBJ1-4 TRBV4-1 ASSTRVLTGNEKLF
18 few TRBJ2-1 TRBV18 ASSPQTGTSGGYSYNEQF
12 NA TRBJ2-1 TRBV6-1 ASRTGQASNEQF
14 many TRBJ2-5 TRBV4-3 ASSQETGSTQETQY
11 many TRBJ2-3 TRBV20-1 SARGWETDTQY
11 many TRBJ2-3 TRBV12-3/TRBV12-4 ASSYRETDTQY
14 few TRBJ1-4 TRBV19 ASSDGPGTINEKLF